This TCR beta chain was documented in a study of shared clonotypes between healthy human individuals. Unsorted PBMC DNA was run through sequencing on ten immunoSEQ deep assay plates. Per the original methods: Junction-only immunoSEQ data arrived without quality scores, meaning filtering differed. TCRdb keeps only in-frame clones here, not all; method: immunoSEQ multiplex PCR. The D gene and trimming were derived from the DNA, and the V and J assignments and clone size from that table. Among about 450,000 clones listed, around 80% were seen once. This CDR3 is built from 15 residues. Germline V gene data show CDR1 as MDHEN and CDR2 as SYDVKM. Trimming pared 3 bases from V and 4 bases from J, leaving 13 bases between.

Sample: PBMCs. The chain links TRBV28 to TRBJ1-3; possibly TRBD1 for D (5 bases). This sequence originates from a woman in her thirties or forties in good health. Some clones in this sample may be carry-over from other donors' samples. The CDR3 nucleotides are TGTGCCAGCAGTTTGGCAGGGCGGCCAGGAAACACCATATATTTT. This gives the protein CASSLAGRPGNTIYF.